This T cell receptor (beta chain) was found in a study of PD-L1 blockade in urothelial cancer. On the study more broadly: A median roughly 150,000 T cells were found in blood samples.

The data were produced by immunoSEQ multiplex PCR, yet TCRdb's version contains in-frame clones alone and is incomplete. The sample shows roughly 45,000 clones, 85% to 90% of them seen only once. The CDR3 is 14 amino acids. Per the germline V gene, CDR1 is MDHEN and CDR2 is SYDVKM. V was pared by 9 bases and J by 3 bases, with 9 bases of the junction left unmatched. The source was PBMCs, collected around atezolizumab (anti-PD-L1) treatment. This sequence joins TRBV28 and TRBJ2-3, with 7 bases matching TRBD2. The receptor comes from a woman aged 55-75 years with urothelial cancer. The chain's CDR3 is CASTEGGRTDTQYF. The CDR3 DNA reads as TGTGCCAGTACAGAGGGCGGGAGAACAGATACGCAGTATTTT.